The 18 T cell receptor beta chains below were found in one sample sequenced in a study of blood T cell repertoires in COVID-19. Repertoires were generated with immunoSEQ multiplex PCR, while TCRdb's copy carries only in-frame clones and drops some. The sample gives tens of thousands of clones, about 80% of which show up once; roughly 15% is in the top ten. The sample consisted of peripheral blood. The receptors here all came from a man in his fifties or sixties with active or convalescent COVID-19.

The V call is TRBV7-2, the J call TRBJ2-5, with 13 bases matching TRBD2. The CDR3 is 16 residues long. V lost 3 bases to trimming and J lost 4 bases; unmatched junction nucleotides: 5. The germline V gene has CDR1 SGHTA and CDR2 FQGNSA. The CDR3, as DNA: TGTGCCAGCAGCTTCCGGACTAGCGGGGGCGGAGAGACCCAGTACTTC. Encoded protein: CASSFRTSGGGETQYF.

The rearrangement links TRBV3-1 (or the pseudogene TRBV3-2) to TRBJ2-1, with 10 bases lining up with TRBD2. Germline V gene data show CDR1 as LGHDT and CDR2 as YNNKEL (reference sequence). Losses at the gene ends were 0 bases for V and 0 bases for J; bases not matched to a gene: 8. This CDR3 region has 19 residues. Here the CDR3 DNA reads TGTGCCAGCAGCCAAGAAGGGCTAGCGGGGGTTAGCTCCTACAATGAGCAGTTCTTC. Its translation: CASSQEGLAGVSSYNEQFF.

This rearrangement joins TRBV3-1 (or the pseudogene TRBV3-2) to TRBJ1-1; a possible D gene is TRBD1 (6 bases). V shed 3 bases and J shed 1 base, with 9 bases lying between them. The CDR3 spans 14 residues. Germline V gene sequence: CDR1 LGHDT, CDR2 YNNKEL (reference sequence). CDR3 DNA: TGTGCCAGCAGCCAGACAGGCTCGAACACTGAAGCTTTCTTT. As protein: CASSQTGSNTEAFF.

This rearrangement joins TRBV19 to TRBJ1-5; D is perhaps TRBD1 (6 bases). The germline V gene has CDR1 LNHDA and CDR2 SQIVND (reference sequence). V lost 8 bases and J 6 bases, leaving 17 bases between the germline ends. The CDR3 length is 14 residues. The CDR3 bases are TGTGCCAGTCTGGCGGGCCAGGGGCGTCAGCCCCAGCATTTT. This encodes CASLAGQGRQPQHF.

This clone was observed a single time. This CDR3 reads CASSRDLDYNEQFF. The CDR3 region has the DNA TGCGCCAGCAGCCGGGACTTAGATTACAATGAGCAGTTCTTC. The chain links TRBV5-1 to TRBJ2-1; D perhaps matches TRBD2 (6 bases). Trimming shortened V by 4 bases and J by 4 bases, and 12 bases separated the two germline ends. CDR1 SGHRS and CDR2 YFSETQ come from the germline V gene. The CDR3 runs 14 residues.

The chain couples TRBV6-5 to TRBJ1-6; tentative D call: TRBD1 (5 bases). Germline CDR1 MNHEY, CDR2 SVGAGI. V gave up 0 bases and J gave up 7 bases, with 13 bases separating them. The CDR3 covers 16 residues. The CDR3 sequence: CASSYSQGQGNSPLHF. The CDR3 DNA follows: TGTGCCAGCAGTTACTCCCAAGGTCAGGGAAATTCACCCCTCCACTTT.

The chain carries TRBV27 and TRBJ1-1; D gene uncertain. From germline, CDR1 is MNHEY and CDR2 SMNVEV (reference sequence). The length of the CDR3 is 12 residues. CDR3 nucleotide sequence: TGTGCGGTGTGGTCGCGGTACACTGAAGCTTTCTTT. Its translation: CAVWSRYTEAFF.

This clone was counted a few times. This chain links TRBV28 with TRBJ1-2; D perhaps matches TRBD1 (6 bases). This CDR3 spans 14 amino acids. Germline V lookup: CDR1 MDHEN, CDR2 SYDVKM. The V gene lost 2 bases and the J gene lost 4 bases, with 11 bases spanning the gap. CDR3 DNA sequence: TGTGCCAGCAGTTTACCCAGGGGTGGCTATGGCTACACCTTC. Translated, it gives CASSLPRGGYGYTF.

This sequence joins TRBV11-2 and TRBJ2-7; D might be TRBD2 (5 bases). This CDR3 has 13 amino acids. Trimming cost V 9 bases and J 3 bases, with 15 bases left between them. The germline gives CDR1 SGHAT, CDR2 FQNNGV. CDR3 sequence reads: CASSRVRNYEQYF. In DNA form, the CDR3 reads TGTGCCAGTTCGCGGGTCAGAAACTACGAGCAGTACTTC.

This clone has more than one count but fewer than ten. The gene calls are TRBV4-2 and TRBJ1-2; possible D gene TRBD1, 5 bases. The CDR3 loop spans 16 amino acids. Trimming stripped 0 bases from V and 2 bases from J, with 13 bases between. Germline values: CDR1 LGHNA, CDR2 YNFKEQ. The CDR3 nucleotides are TGTGCCAGCAGCCAAGAAGACAGACACCAAAACTATGGCTACACCTTC. Translation gives CASSQEDRHQNYGYTF.

This clone was seen once. The V and J genes are TRBV28 and TRBJ1-4; 7 bases line up with TRBD1. The germline gives CDR1 MDHEN, CDR2 SYDVKM. CDR3 length: 14 amino acids. The V segment lost 6 bases and the J segment 8 bases; nucleotides outside the gene matches: 9. The DNA of the CDR3 is TGTGCCAGCAGCTCCCAGGGGGTCCAGGAAAAACTGTTTTTT. Protein sequence: CASSSQGVQEKLFF. Together with reference TRBV28 and TRBJ1-4, the CDR3 gives the full variable domain: DVKVTQSSRYLVKRTGEKVFLECVQDMDHENMFWYRQDPGLGLRLIYFSYDVKMKEKGDIPEGYSVSREKKERFSLILESASTNQTSMYLCASSSQGVQEKLFFGSGTQLSVL.

The gene calls are TRBV29-1 and TRBJ2-3, with D tentatively TRBD2 (7 bases). This CDR3 is 14 amino acids long. The V gene's germline CDR1 is SQVTM and CDR2 ANQGSEA. V was trimmed by 4 bases and J by 2 bases, leaving 13 bases between them. As DNA, the CDR3 is TGCAGCGTTGCCCGGGGGGCCCTCACAGATACGCAGTATTTT. Amino acids: CSVARGALTDTQYF.

V and J are TRBV9 and TRBJ2-5; possibly TRBD1 for D (5 bases). V lost 0 bases to trimming and J lost 2 bases, with 11 bases between them. Germline V gene lookup returns CDR1 SGDLS and CDR2 YYNGEE. There are 15 residues in the CDR3. The CDR3, as DNA: TGTGCCAGCAGCGTAGTTGGGGCACCACAAGAGACCCAGTACTTC. Translating it yields CASSVVGAPQETQYF.

This chain's CDR3 is CASSQDPARAYEQYF. DNA for the CDR3: TGTGCCAGCAGCCAAGATCCTGCCAGGGCCTACGAGCAGTACTTC. The chain is built from TRBV14 and TRBJ2-7, with a weak D call TRBD1 (5 bases). There are 15 residues in the CDR3. V lost 0 bases and J 2 bases, leaving 11 bases between the germline ends. The germline V gene has CDR1 SGHDN and CDR2 FVKESK.

The chain joins TRBV19 to TRBJ1-5; D not certain. V was pared by 2 bases and J by 6 bases, with 5 bases between. The CDR3 totals 12 residues. Germline lookup yields CDR1 LNHDA and CDR2 SQIVND (reference sequence). CDR3 DNA: TGTGCCAGTAGTATAATCGGTCAGCCCCAGCATTTT. Encoded protein: CASSIIGQPQHF.

This chain connects TRBV5-8 to TRBJ1-2, with 7 positions matching TRBD1. Germline loops: CDR1 SGHTS, CDR2 YDEGEE. The junction had 7 bases not matched to a gene; V was cut back by 4 bases and J by 1 base. The CDR3 has 15 amino acids. CDR3 sequence (DNA): TGTGCCAGCAGCCTACGGGACAGAATTAACTATGGCTACACCTTC. It yields the protein CASSLRDRINYGYTF.

The J gene is TRBJ1-5, the V gene TRBV19; tentative D call: TRBD1 (6 bases). The germline gives CDR1 LNHDA, CDR2 SQIVND (reference sequence). The CDR3 is 15 amino acids. V shed 3 bases and J shed 11 bases, with 20 bases lying between them. CDR3: CASSIVGGPQMSQHF. For the CDR3, the DNA is TGTGCCAGTAGTATTGTCGGGGGGCCCCAAATGTCCCAGCATTTT.

V is TRBV19 and J is TRBJ2-6; a weak D match, TRBD1 (6 bases). Germline-derived CDR1 and CDR2 are LNHDA and SQIVND (reference sequence). Trimming took off 6 bases at V and 4 bases at J, with 13 bases between the two ends. CDR3 length equals 15 residues. The CDR3 region is CASRRTAGGANVLTF. The CDR3 DNA reads TGTGCCAGTAGGAGGACAGCAGGCGGGGCCAACGTCCTGACTTTC.